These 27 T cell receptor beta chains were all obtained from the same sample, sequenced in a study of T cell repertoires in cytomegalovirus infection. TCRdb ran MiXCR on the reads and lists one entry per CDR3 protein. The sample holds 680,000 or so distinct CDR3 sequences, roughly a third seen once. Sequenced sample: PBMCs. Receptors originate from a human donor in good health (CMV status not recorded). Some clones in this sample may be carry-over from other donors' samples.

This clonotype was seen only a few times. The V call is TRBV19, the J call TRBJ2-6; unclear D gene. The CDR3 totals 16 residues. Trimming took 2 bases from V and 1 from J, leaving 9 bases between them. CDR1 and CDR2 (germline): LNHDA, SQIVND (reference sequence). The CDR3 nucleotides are TGTGCCAGTAGTATATCTGGTATTTCTGGGGCCAACGTCCTGACTTTC. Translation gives CASSISGISGANVLTF. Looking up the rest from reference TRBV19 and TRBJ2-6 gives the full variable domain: DGGITQSPKYLFRKEGQNVTLSCEQNLNHDAMYWYRQDPGQGLRLIYYSQIVNDFQKGDIAEGYSVSREKKESFPLTVTSAQKNPTAFYLCASSISGISGANVLTFGAGSRLTVL.

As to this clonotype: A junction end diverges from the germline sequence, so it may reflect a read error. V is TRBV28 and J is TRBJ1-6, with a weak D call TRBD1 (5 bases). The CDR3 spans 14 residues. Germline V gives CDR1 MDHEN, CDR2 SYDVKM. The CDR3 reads CASQAGLFPQPLQF. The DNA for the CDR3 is TGTGCCAGCCAAGCAGGGCTTTTCCCTCAACCCCTCCAATTT.

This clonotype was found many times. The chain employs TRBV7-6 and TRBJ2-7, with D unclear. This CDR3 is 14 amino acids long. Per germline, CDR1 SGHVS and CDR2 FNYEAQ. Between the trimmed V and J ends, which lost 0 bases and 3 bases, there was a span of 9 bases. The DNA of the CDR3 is TGTGCCAGCAGCTTAGCGGGGTCTGGCTACGAGCAGTACTTC. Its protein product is CASSLAGSGYEQYF.

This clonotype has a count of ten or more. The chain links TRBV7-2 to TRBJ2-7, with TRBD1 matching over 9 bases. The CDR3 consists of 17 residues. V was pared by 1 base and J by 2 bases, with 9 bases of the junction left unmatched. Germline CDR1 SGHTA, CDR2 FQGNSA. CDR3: CASSLGPGTGSTYEQYF. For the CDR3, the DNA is TGTGCCAGCAGCTTAGGTCCCGGGACAGGGTCTACCTACGAGCAGTACTTC.

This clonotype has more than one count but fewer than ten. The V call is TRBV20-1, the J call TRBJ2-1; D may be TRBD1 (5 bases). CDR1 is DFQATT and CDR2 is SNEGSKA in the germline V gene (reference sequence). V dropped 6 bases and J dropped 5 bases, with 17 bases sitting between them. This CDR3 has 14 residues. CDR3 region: CSAGGARSDNEQFF. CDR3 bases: TGCAGTGCCGGTGGGGCGCGGAGCGACAATGAGCAGTTCTTC.

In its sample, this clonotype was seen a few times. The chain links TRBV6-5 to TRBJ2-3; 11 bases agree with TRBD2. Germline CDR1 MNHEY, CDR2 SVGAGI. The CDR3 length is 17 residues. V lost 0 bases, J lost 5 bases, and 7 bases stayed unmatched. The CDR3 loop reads CASSYSIAGGPGDTQYF. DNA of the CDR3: TGTGCCAGCAGTTACTCGATAGCGGGGGGGCCTGGAGATACGCAGTATTTT.

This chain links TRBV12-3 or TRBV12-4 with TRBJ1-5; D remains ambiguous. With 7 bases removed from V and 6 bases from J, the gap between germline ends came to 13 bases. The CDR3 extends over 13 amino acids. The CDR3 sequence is CASTLSVSQPQHF. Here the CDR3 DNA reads TGTGCCAGCACCTTGAGTGTTTCTCAGCCCCAGCATTTT.

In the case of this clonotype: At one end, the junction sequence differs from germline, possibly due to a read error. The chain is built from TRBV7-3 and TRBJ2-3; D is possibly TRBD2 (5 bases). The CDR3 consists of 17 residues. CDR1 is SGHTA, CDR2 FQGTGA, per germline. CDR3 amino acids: CARSLIPLAGVTRTQYF. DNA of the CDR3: TGTGCCAGAAGCTTAATCCCCCTTGCCGGGGTGACTCGTACGCAGTATTTT.

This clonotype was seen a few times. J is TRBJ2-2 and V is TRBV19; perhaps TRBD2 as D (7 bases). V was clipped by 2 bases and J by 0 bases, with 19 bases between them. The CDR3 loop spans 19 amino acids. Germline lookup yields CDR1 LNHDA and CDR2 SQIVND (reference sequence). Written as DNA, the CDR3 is TGTGCCAGTAGTATAAGAATGTGGGGGGGGACAACGAACACCGGGGAGCTGTTTTTT. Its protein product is CASSIRMWGGTTNTGELFF.

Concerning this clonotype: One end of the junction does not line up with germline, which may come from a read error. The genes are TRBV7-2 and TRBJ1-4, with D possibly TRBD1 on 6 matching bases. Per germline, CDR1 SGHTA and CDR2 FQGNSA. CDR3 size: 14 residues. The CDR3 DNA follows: TGTGCCAGCGGCCGGGACAAGAGTTACGAAAACCTGTTTTTT. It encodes CASGRDKSYENLFF.

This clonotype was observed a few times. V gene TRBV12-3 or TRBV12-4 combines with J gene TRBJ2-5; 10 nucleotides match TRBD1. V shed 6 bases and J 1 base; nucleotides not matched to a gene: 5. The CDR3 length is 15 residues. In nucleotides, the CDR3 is TGTGCCAGCAGCTCGGACAGGGGGGGCCAAGAGACCCAGTACTTC. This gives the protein CASSSDRGGQETQYF.

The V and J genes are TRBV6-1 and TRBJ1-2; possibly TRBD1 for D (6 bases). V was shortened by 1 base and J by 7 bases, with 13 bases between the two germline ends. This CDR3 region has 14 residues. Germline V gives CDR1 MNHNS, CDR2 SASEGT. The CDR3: CASSEEPGASGYTF. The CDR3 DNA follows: TGTGCCAGCAGTGAAGAACCGGGGGCGAGTGGCTACACCTTC.

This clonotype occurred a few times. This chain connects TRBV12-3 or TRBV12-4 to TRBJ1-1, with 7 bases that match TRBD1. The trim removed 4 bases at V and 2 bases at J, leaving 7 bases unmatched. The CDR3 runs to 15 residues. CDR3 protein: CASSSQQGTNTEAFF. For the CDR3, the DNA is TGTGCCAGCAGTTCCCAACAGGGGACAAACACTGAAGCTTTCTTT.

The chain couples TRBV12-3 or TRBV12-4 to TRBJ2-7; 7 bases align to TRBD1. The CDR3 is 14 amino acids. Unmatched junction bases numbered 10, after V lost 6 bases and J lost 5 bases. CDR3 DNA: TGTGCCAGCAGCCGTGGACAGGAAACGAACGAGCAGTACTTC. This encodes CASSRGQETNEQYF.

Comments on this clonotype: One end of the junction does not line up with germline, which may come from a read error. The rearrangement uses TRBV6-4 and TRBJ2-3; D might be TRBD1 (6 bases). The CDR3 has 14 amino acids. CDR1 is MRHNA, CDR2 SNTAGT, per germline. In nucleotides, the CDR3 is TGTGCCAGCAGTGACTCCAGGGGCCGGGAAACGGCGGTTTTT. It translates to CASSDSRGRETAVF.

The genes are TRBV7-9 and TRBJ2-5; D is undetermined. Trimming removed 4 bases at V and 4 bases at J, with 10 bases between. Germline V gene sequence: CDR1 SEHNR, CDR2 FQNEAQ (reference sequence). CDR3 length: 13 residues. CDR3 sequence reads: CASSSEARETQYF. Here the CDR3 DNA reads TGTGCCAGCAGCTCTGAGGCGCGAGAGACCCAGTACTTC.

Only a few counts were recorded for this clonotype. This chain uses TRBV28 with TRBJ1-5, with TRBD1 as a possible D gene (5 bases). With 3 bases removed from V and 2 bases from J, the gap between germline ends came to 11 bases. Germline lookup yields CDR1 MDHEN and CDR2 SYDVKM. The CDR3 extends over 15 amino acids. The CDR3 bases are TGTGCCAGCAGTTTCTCAGGGCGTCGCAATCAGCCCCAGCATTTT. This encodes CASSFSGRRNQPQHF.

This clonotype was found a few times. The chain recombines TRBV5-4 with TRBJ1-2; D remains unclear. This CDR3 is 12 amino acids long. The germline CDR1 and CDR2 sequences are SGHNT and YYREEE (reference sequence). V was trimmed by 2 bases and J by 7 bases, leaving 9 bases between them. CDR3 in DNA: TGTGCCAGCAGCTTAGGGCAGATTGGCTACACCTTC. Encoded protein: CASSLGQIGYTF.

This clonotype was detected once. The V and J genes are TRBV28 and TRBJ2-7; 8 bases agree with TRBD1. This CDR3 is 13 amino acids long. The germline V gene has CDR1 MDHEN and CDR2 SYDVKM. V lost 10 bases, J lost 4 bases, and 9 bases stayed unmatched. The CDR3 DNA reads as TGTGCCACCCTTCGGACAGGGTTTTACGAGCAGTACTTC. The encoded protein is CATLRTGFYEQYF.

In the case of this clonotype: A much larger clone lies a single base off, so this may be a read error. CDR3 amino acids: CASTPFRTGTSGARTYDEQFF. The CDR3 coding sequence is TGTGCCAGTACTCCATTCCGTACAGGGACTAGCGGAGCGAGAACCTACGATGAGCAGTTCTTC. The genes are TRBV19 and TRBJ2-1, with TRBD2 identical over 11 bases. This CDR3 contains 21 residues. Germline assignment: CDR1 LNHDA and CDR2 SQIVND (reference sequence).

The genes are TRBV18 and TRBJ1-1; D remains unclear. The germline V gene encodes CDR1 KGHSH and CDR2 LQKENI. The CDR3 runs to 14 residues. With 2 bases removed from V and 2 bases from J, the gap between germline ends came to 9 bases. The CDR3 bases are TGTGCCAGCTCACCAACAAGGGCAAACACTGAAGCTTTCTTT. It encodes CASSPTRANTEAFF.

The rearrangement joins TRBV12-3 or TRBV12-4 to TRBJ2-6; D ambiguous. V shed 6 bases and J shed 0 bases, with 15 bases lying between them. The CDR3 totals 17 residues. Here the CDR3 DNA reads TGTGCCAGCAGCCCCGATAGATCCCCCTCTGGGGCCAACGTCCTGACTTTC. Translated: CASSPDRSPSGANVLTF.

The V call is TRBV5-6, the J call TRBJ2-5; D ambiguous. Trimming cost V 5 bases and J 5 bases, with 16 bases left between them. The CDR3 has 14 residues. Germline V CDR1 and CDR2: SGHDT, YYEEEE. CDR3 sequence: CASRFLAPQETQYF. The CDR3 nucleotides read TGTGCCAGCAGGTTCCTTGCACCACAGGAGACCCAGTACTTC.

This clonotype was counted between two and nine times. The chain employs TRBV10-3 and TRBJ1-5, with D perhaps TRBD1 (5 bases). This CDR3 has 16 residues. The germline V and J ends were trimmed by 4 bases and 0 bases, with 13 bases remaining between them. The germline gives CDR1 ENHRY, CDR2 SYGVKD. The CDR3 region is CAISAAGHNSNQPQHF. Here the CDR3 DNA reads TGTGCCATCAGTGCGGCGGGGCACAATAGCAATCAGCCCCAGCATTTT.

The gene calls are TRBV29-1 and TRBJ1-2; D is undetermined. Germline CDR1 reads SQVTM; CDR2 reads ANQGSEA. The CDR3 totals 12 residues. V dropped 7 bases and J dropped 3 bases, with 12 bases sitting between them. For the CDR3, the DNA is TGCAGCGCGGCTCTTTTTGACTATGGCTACACCTTC. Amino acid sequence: CSAALFDYGYTF. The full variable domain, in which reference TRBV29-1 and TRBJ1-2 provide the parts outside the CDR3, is SAVISQKPSRDICQRGTSLTIQCQVDSQVTMMFWYRQQPGQSLTLIATANQGSEATYESGFVIDKFPISRPNLTFSTLTVSNMSPEDSSIYLCSAALFDYGYTFGSGTRLTVV.

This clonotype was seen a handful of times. The CDR3 DNA follows: TGTGCCAGCAGCTTGGTTGGTGAGGCAGAGACCCAGTACTTC. This encodes CASSLVGEAETQYF. The chain couples TRBV5-4 to TRBJ2-5; D remains ambiguous. Germline CDR1 and CDR2: SGHNT and YYREEE (reference sequence). The CDR3 totals 14 residues. Trimming took off 0 bases at V and 4 bases at J, with 10 bases between the two ends.

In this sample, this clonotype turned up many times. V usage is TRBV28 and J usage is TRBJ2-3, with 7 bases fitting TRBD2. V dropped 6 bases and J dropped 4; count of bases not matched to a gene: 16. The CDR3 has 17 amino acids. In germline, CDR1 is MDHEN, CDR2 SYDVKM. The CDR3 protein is CASSRGRERDPPDTQYF. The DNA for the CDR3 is TGTGCCAGCAGCCGGGGACGGGAGCGGGATCCCCCAGATACGCAGTATTTT.